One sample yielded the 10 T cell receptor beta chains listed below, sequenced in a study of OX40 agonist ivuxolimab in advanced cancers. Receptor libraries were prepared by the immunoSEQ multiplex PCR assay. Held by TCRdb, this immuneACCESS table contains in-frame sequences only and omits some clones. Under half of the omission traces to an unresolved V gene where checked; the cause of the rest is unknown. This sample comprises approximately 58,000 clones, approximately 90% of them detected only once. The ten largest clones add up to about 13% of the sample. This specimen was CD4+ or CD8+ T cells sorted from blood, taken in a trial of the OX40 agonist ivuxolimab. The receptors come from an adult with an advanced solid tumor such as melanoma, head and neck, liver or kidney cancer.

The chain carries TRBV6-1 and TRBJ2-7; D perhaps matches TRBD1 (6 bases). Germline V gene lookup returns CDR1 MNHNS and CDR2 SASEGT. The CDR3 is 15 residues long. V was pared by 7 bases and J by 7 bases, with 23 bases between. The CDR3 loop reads CASKEGSGHGLEQYF. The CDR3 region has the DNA TGTGCCAGCAAAGAAGGGTCGGGACACGGGTTGGAGCAGTACTTC.

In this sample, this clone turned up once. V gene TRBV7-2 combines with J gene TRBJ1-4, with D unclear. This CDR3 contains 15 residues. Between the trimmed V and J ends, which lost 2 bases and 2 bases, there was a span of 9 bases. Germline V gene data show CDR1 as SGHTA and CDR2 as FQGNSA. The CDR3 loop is CASSLWTDTNEKLFF. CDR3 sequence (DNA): TGTGCCAGCAGCTTATGGACGGATACTAATGAAAAACTGTTTTTT.

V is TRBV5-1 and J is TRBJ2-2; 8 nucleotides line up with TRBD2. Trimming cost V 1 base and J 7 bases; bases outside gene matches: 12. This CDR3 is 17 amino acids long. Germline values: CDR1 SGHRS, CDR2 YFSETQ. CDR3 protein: CASSLYGGGLNFGELFF. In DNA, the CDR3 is TGCGCCAGCAGCTTGTACGGCGGGGGGCTTAACTTCGGGGAGCTGTTTTTT.

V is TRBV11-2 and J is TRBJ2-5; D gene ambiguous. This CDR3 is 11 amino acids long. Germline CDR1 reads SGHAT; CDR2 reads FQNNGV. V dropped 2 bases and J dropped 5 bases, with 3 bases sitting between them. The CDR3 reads CASSLMETQYF. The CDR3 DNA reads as TGTGCCAGCAGCTTAATGGAGACCCAGTACTTC.

CDR3 bases: TGTGCCAGTAGTCCAGGGGGGGAAACTAATGAAAAACTGTTTTTT. Translated, it gives CASSPGGETNEKLFF. This chain uses TRBV19 with TRBJ1-4; 7 nucleotides match TRBD1. V was clipped by 5 bases and J by 1 base; unmatched bases: 4. The germline CDR1 and CDR2 sequences are LNHDA and SQIVND (reference sequence). The CDR3 is 15 residues long.

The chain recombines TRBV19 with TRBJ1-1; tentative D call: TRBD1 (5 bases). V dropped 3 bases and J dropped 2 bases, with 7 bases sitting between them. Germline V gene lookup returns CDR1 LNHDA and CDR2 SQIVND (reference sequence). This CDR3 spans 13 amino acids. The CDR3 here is CASSIRANTEAFF. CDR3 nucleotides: TGTGCCAGTAGTATCAGGGCTAACACTGAAGCTTTCTTT.

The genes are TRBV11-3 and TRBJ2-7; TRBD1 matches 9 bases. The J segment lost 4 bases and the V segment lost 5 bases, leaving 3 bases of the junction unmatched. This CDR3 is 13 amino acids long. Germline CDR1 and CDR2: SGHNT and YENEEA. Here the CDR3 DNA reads TGTGCCAGCAGCGCCGGGACAGGGTACGAGCAGTACTTC. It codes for CASSAGTGYEQYF.

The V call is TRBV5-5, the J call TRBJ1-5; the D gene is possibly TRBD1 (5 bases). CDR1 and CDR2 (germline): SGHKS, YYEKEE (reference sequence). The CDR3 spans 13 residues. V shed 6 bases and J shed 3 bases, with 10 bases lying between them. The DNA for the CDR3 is TGTGCCAGCAAAGGGGACCTCAATCAGCCCCAGCATTTT. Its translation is CASKGDLNQPQHF.

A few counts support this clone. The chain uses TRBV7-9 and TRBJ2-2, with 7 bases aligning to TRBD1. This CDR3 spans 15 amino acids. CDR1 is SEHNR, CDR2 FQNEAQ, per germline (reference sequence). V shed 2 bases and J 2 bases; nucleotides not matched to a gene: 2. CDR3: CASSLRQGNTGELFF. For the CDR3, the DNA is TGTGCCAGCAGCTTAAGACAGGGTAACACCGGGGAGCTGTTTTTT.

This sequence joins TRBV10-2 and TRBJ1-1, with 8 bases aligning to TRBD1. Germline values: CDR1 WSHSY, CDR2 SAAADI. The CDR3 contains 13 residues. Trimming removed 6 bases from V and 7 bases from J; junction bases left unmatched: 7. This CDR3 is CASRDRDGSEAFF. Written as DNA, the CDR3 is TGCGCCAGCAGGGACAGGGACGGGAGTGAAGCTTTCTTT.